This record concerns one TCR beta chain sequence. Antigen: not known. This specimen belongs to a study of shared clonotypes between healthy human individuals. The naive CD8 fraction comprised CD45RO-negative cells positively selected for CCR7 and excluded terminally differentiated effector memory CD45RA+ cells. Per sorted-subset replicate PCR, input was around 200 ng DNA, representing tens of thousands of T cell genomes. The assay was immunoSEQ multiplex PCR, and TCRdb's table has in-frame clones only and misses some. The table has over 750,000 clones, around 96% seen once. Whole-study results and caveats: In having few donors, the study represented limited genetic and exposure-history diversity.

There are 16 residues in the CDR3. Looked up from germline, CDR1 is SGHKS and CDR2 is YYEKEE (reference sequence). V was clipped by 1 base and J by 4 bases; unmatched bases: 9. This clonotype was obtained from a man younger than 40 in good health. This chain connects TRBV5-5 to TRBJ2-7; 9 positions agree with TRBD1. Sequences were obtained from naive CD8+ T cells sorted from blood. This chain's CDR3 is CASSLFGGQGAYEQYF. CDR3 in DNA: TGTGCCAGCAGCTTGTTTGGGGGACAGGGTGCATACGAGCAGTACTTC.